The sequence of this TCR beta chain was determined in a study of CD8 T cells in ankylosing spondylitis. TCRdb redid the calling of the 5' RACE reads with MiXCR, one entry per CDR3 protein. The repertoire holds more than 60,000 distinct CDR3 sequences, with roughly 5.3% as singletons. This clonotype was detected only a few times. Sequenced material: blood, either unsorted or a sorted T cell fraction (not recorded which). The origin of this receptor is a male donor with ankylosing spondylitis or in good health (not recorded which).

This CDR3 reads CASSFGQGNNQPQHF. The CDR3, as DNA: TGTGCCAGCAGCTTCGGACAGGGTAACAATCAGCCCCAGCATTTT. This rearrangement joins TRBV7-9 to TRBJ1-5; TRBD1 matches 8 bases. Germline values: CDR1 SEHNR, CDR2 FQNEAQ (reference sequence). This CDR3 comprises 15 residues. V trimming: 3 bases; J trimming: 3 bases; junction bases outside the gene matches: 4.